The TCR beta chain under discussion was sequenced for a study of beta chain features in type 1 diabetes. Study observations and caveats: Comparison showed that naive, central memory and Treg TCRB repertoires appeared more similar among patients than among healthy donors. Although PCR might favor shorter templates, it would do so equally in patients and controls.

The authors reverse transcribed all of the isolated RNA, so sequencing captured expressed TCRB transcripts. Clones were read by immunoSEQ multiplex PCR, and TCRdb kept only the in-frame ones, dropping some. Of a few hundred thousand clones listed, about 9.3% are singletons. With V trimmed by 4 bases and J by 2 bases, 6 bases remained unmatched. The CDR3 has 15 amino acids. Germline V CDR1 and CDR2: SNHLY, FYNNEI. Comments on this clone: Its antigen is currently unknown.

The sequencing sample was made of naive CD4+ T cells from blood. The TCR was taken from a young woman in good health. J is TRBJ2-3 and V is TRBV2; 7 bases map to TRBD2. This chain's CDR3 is CASSAASGSTDTQYF. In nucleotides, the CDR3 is TGTGCCAGCAGTGCGGCTAGCGGCTCCACAGATACGCAGTATTTT.